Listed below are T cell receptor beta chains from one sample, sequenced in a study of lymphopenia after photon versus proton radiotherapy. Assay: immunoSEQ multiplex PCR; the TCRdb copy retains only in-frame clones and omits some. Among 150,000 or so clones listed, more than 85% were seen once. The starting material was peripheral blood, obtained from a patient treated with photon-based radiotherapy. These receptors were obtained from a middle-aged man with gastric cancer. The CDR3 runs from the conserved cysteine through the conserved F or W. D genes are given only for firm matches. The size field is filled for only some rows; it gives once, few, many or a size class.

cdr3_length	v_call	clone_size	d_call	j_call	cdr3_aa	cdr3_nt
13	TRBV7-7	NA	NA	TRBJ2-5	CASSSGPRETQYF	TGTGCCAGCAGCTCAGGGCCGCGGGAGACCCAGTACTTC
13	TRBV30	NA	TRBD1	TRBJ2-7	CACPLQGAREQYF	TGTGCCTGCCCGCTCCAGGGGGCGAGGGAGCAGTACTTC
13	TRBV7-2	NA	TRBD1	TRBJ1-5	CASSRQGNQPQHF	TGTGCCAGCAGCAGACAGGGGAATCAGCCCCAGCATTTT
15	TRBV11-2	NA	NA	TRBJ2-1	CASSSPYSFGNEQFF	TGTGCCAGCAGCTCTCCGTACTCGTTTGGAAATGAGCAGTTCTTC
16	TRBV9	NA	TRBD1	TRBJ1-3	CASSVNAGGSGNTIYF	TGTGCCAGCAGCGTCAATGCAGGGGGCTCTGGAAACACCATATATTTT
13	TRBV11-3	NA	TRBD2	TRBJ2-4	CASSTSGKNIQYF	TGTGCCAGCAGCACTAGCGGGAAAAACATTCAGTACTTC
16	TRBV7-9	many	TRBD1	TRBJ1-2	CASSAGTGTALGGYTF	TGTGCCAGCAGCGCAGGAACCGGGACAGCCCTCGGGGGCTACACCTTC
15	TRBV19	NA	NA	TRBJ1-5	CASTDSRGRNQPQHF	TGTGCCAGTACCGACTCTAGGGGTCGCAATCAGCCCCAGCATTTT
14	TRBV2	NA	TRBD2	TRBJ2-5	CASSTGLVEGTQYF	TGTGCCAGCAGTACTGGACTAGTGGAGGGGACCCAGTACTTC
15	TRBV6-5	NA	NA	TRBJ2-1	CASSTSPDNNNEQFF	TGTGCCAGCAGCACCAGCCCGGACAATAACAATGAGCAGTTCTTC
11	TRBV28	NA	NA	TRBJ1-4	CACLSNEKLFF	TGTGCTTGCCTGTCTAATGAAAAACTGTTTTTT
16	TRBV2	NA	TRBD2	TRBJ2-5	CASSEVGLAGVETQYF	TGTGCCAGCAGTGAAGTAGGGCTAGCGGGAGTGGAGACCCAGTACTTC
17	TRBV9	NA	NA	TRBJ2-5	CASSVGSGYGYQETQYF	TGTGCCAGCAGCGTAGGTAGCGGCTATGGGTACCAAGAGACCCAGTACTTC
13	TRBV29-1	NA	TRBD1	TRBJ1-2	CSVVGWTGDGYTF	TGCAGCGTCGTGGGGTGGACAGGGGATGGCTACACCTTC
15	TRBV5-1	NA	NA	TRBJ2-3	CASSLASTSTDTQYF	TGCGCCAGCAGCTTGGCCAGCACTAGCACAGATACGCAGTATTTT
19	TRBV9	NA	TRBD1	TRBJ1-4	CASSVLPAGGQGTNEKLFF	TGTGCCAGCAGCGTACTCCCGGCAGGGGGTCAAGGAACTAATGAAAAACTGTTTTTT
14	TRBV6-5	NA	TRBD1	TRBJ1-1	CASTETGRYTEAFF	TGTGCCAGCACCGAGACAGGGCGGTATACTGAAGCTTTCTTT
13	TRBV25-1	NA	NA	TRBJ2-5	CASKPGQGETQYF	TGTGCCAGTAAACCGGGCCAAGGGGAGACCCAGTACTTC
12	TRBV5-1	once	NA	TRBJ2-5	CASSFFQETQYF	TGCGCCAGCAGCTTTTTTCAAGAGACCCAGTACTTC
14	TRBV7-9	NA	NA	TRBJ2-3	CASSFAALTDTQYF	TGTGCCAGCAGCTTCGCGGCCCTCACAGATACGCAGTATTTT
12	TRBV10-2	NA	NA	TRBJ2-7	CASIPLTGEQYF	TGCGCCAGCATTCCCCTGACGGGCGAGCAGTACTTC
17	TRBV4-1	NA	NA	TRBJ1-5	CASSQRPLPVSNQPQHF	TGCGCCAGCAGCCAGCGCCCTCTCCCGGTAAGCAATCAGCCCCAGCATTTT
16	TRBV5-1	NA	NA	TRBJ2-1	CASSLVGGLTYNEQFF	TGCGCCAGCAGCTTGGTAGGGGGTCTAACCTACAATGAGCAGTTCTTC
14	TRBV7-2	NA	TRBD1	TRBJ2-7	CASSPEGGTYEQYF	TGTGCCAGCAGCCCAGAAGGGGGCACCTACGAGCAGTACTTC
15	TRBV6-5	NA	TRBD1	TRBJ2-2	CASSTQGARTGELFF	TGTGCCAGCAGTACTCAGGGGGCGCGCACCGGGGAGCTGTTTTTT
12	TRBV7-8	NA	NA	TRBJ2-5	CASSLPQETQYF	TGTGCCAGCAGCCTGCCCCAAGAGACCCAGTACTTC
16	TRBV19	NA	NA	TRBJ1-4	CASSIRGAATNEKLFF	TGTGCCAGTAGTATTCGGGGGGCCGCAACTAATGAAAAACTGTTTTTT
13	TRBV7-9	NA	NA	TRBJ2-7	CASSPLPSYEQYF	TGTGCCAGCAGCCCCTTACCCTCCTACGAGCAGTACTTC
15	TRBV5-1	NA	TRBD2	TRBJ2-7	CASSLWTSGTYEQYF	TGCGCCAGCAGCTTGTGGACTAGCGGGACCTACGAGCAGTACTTC
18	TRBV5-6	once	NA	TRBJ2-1	CASSWWSSGHPFVNEQFF	TGTGCCAGCAGCTGGTGGTCGTCAGGACACCCATTTGTCAATGAGCAGTTCTTC
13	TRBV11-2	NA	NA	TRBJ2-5	CASSYRAGETQYF	TGTGCCAGCAGCTACAGGGCTGGCGAGACCCAGTACTTC
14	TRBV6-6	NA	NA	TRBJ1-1	CASSRQTDLTEAFF	TGTGCCAGCAGTCGCCAGACAGATCTCACTGAAGCTTTCTTT
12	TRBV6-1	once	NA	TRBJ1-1	CASSESGTRAFF	TGTGCCAGCAGTGAATCGGGGACTCGAGCTTTCTTT
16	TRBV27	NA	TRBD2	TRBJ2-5	CASSSRVPAGKETQYF	TGTGCCAGCAGTTCTCGGGTCCCAGCGGGGAAAGAGACCCAGTACTTC
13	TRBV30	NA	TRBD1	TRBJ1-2	CAWSLGQGRGYTF	TGTGCCTGGAGCCTCGGACAGGGACGCGGCTACACCTTC
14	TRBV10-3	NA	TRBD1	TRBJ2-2	CAIKGQVNTGELFF	TGTGCCATCAAGGGACAGGTTAACACCGGGGAGCTGTTTTTT
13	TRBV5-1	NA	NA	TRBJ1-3	CASSGGAGNTIYF	TGCGCCAGCAGCGGAGGGGCTGGAAACACCATATATTTT
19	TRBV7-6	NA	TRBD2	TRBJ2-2	CASSLPGTSGSLNTGELFF	TGTGCCAGCAGCTTACCCGGGACTAGCGGGAGTCTGAACACCGGGGAGCTGTTTTTT
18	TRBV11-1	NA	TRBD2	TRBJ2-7	CASSTPGTSGISSYEQYF	TGTGCCAGCAGCACACCGGGGACTAGCGGGATCAGCTCCTACGAGCAGTACTTC
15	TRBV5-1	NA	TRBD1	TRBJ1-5	CASSLRTGDNQPQHF	TGCGCCAGCAGCTTACGGACAGGGGATAATCAGCCCCAGCATTTT
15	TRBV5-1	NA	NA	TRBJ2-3	CASSLWQGGTDTQYF	TGCGCCAGCAGCTTGTGGCAGGGAGGTACAGATACGCAGTATTTT
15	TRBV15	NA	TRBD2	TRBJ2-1	CATSRVSGRGNEQFF	TGTGCCACCAGCAGAGTCAGCGGGAGGGGAAATGAGCAGTTCTTC
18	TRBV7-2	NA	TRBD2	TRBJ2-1	CASSTGAGGPSSYNEQFF	TGTGCCAGCAGCACAGGAGCGGGAGGACCAAGCTCCTACAATGAGCAGTTCTTC
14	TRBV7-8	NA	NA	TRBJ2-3	CASSLALETDTQYF	TGTGCCAGCAGCTTAGCTTTAGAAACAGATACGCAGTATTTT
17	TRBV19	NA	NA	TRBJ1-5	CASSQPFRTVSNQPQHF	TGTGCCAGTAGTCAACCCTTCCGGACAGTTAGCAATCAGCCCCAGCATTTT
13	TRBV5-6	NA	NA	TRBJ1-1	CASTRTELTEAFF	TGTGCCAGCACCCGAACAGAGTTAACTGAAGCTTTCTTT
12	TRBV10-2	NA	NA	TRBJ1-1	CASSPLNTEAFF	TGCGCCAGCAGTCCACTGAACACTGAAGCTTTCTTT
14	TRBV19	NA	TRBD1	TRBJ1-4	CASNPTGGREKLFF	TGTGCCAGTAACCCGACAGGGGGACGGGAAAAACTGTTTTTT
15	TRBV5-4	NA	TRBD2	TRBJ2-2	CASSPLAGGTGELFF	TGTGCCAGCAGCCCCCTAGCGGGGGGCACCGGGGAGCTGTTTTTT
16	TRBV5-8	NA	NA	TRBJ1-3	CASSLAGRLSGNTIYF	TGTGCCAGCAGCTTGGCTGGCAGGCTCTCTGGAAACACCATATATTTT
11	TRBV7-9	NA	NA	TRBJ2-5	CASSHDGTQYF	TGTGCCAGCAGCCACGACGGTACCCAGTACTTC
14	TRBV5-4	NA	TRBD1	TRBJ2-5	CASSADRGRETQYF	TGTGCCAGCAGCGCCGACAGGGGCCGGGAGACCCAGTACTTC
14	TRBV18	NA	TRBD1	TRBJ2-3	CASSSGQTTDTQYF	TGTGCCAGCTCATCGGGACAGACTACAGATACGCAGTATTTT
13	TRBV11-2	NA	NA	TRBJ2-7	CASSLGARDEQYF	TGTGCCAGCAGCTTAGGGGCTAGAGACGAGCAGTACTTC
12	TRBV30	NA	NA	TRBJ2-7	CAWTSAAYEQYF	TGTGCCTGGACTAGCGCGGCCTACGAGCAGTACTTC